What follows are 2 T cell receptor beta chains derived from one specimen sequenced in a study of PD-1 blockade in mismatch repair-deficient tumors. The repertoire was sequenced with immunoSEQ multiplex PCR; TCRdb's copy has only in-frame clones and lacks some. The table lists around 40,000 clones, 80% to 90% of them singletons. The sequencing used peripheral blood, collected 76 weeks after starting pembrolizumab. Receptor source: an adult with mismatch repair-deficient cancer.

The CDR3: CASSPDYYSNQPQHF. DNA of the CDR3: TGTGCCAGCAGCCCGGACTATTATAGCAATCAGCCCCAGCATTTT. This chain uses TRBV7-2 with TRBJ1-5; D call uncertain. CDR3 size: 15 residues. V shed 5 bases and J shed 0 bases, with 11 bases lying between them. CDR1 and CDR2 (germline): SGHTA, FQGNSA. Variable domain in full (rest from reference TRBV7-2 and TRBJ1-5): GAGVSQSPSNKVTEKGKDVELRCDPISGHTALYWYRQSLGQGLEFLIYFQGNSAPDKSGLPSDRFSAERTGGSVSTLTIQRTQQEDSAVYLCASSPDYYSNQPQHFGDGTRLSIL.

The chain joins TRBV19 to TRBJ1-5; D possibly corresponds to TRBD1 (6 bases). The V gene's germline CDR1 is LNHDA and CDR2 SQIVND (reference sequence). This CDR3 has 14 residues. V lost 7 bases and J lost 4, with 14 bases in between. CDR3 nucleotide sequence: TGTGCCAGTATAGAGGGGGGACTAAATCAGCCCCAGCATTTT. As protein: CASIEGGLNQPQHF.